This T cell receptor (beta chain) was documented in a study of blood T cell repertoires in COVID-19. Germline values: CDR1 SGHRS, CDR2 YFSETQ. The CDR3 totals 14 residues. Trimming took 1 base from V and 1 from J, leaving 8 bases between them. In the authors' methods: Reference gene primer amplification gave nucleated cell count estimates. The table came from immunoSEQ multiplex PCR; TCRdb's copy has only in-frame clones and leaves some out. That table is the source of V, J and clone size, and D and trimming were worked out from the DNA. The repertoire holds about 120,000 clones, with approximately 85% as singletons.

The material sequenced was peripheral blood. The receptor comes from a man aged 30-40 years with COVID-19, enrolled during active disease. The chain joins TRBV5-1 to TRBJ1-1, with a possible D match to TRBD1 (6 bases). Here the CDR3 reads CASSLRGQNTEAFF. CDR3 in DNA: TGCGCCAGCAGCTTGAGGGGACAGAACACTGAAGCTTTCTTT.